These 3 T cell receptor beta chains originate from one sample sequenced in a study of T-cell reconstitution after alpha-beta-depleted transplantation in children. Preparing the TCRbeta library involved the use of unique molecular identifiers. TCRdb re-called the PCR reads with MiXCR, one entry per CDR3 protein. The sample shows over 400,000 distinct CDR3 sequences, roughly an eighth of them seen only once. The material was PBMCs from the stem cell graft donor, obtained from the stem cell graft. Source of these receptors: a human donor who donated a stem cell graft to a child with combined immunodeficiency.

There are many counts of this clonotype. This chain connects TRBV5-5 to TRBJ2-3, with 7 bases fitting TRBD1. The CDR3 totals 14 residues. V lost 5 bases to trimming and J lost 6 bases; unmatched junction nucleotides: 9. The germline CDR1 and CDR2 sequences are SGHKS and YYEKEE (reference sequence). CDR3 sequence reads: CASRKTGLTDTQYF. CDR3 nucleotides: TGTGCCAGCAGAAAGACAGGGCTAACCGATACGCAGTATTTT.

The table lists this clonotype with a few counts. This rearrangement joins TRBV10-3 to TRBJ1-1, with D possibly TRBD1 on 5 matching bases. CDR1 ENHRY and CDR2 SYGVKD come from the germline V gene. Trimming shortened V by 10 bases and J by 2 bases, and 14 bases separated the two germline ends. The CDR3 extends over 13 amino acids. CDR3 region: CATETVSNTEAFF. The DNA of the CDR3 is TGTGCCACGGAGACAGTTAGTAACACTGAAGCTTTCTTT.

The chain uses TRBV6-1 and TRBJ1-5, with D hard to call. The CDR3 loop spans 14 amino acids. Germline lookup yields CDR1 MNHNS and CDR2 SASEGT. V was cut by 1 base and J by 3 bases, with 7 bases left in between. The CDR3 DNA reads as TGTGCCAGCAGTGAAGGGCGCGTCAATCAGCCCCAGCATTTT. Its translation: CASSEGRVNQPQHF.